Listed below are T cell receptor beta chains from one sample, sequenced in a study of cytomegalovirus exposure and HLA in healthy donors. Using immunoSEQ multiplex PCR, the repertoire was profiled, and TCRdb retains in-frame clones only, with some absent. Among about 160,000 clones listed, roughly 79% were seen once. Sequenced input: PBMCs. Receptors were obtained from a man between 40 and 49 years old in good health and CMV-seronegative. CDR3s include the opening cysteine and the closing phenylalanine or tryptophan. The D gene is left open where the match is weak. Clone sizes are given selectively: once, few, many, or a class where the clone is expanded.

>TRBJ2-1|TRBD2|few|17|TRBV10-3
TGTGCCATCAGTGAGTCGCTCGCGGGAGGGCGGTACAATGAGCAGTTCTTC
CAISESLAGGRYNEQFF
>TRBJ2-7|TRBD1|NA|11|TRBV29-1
TGCAGCGCCTGGGACAGCTACGAGCAGTACTTC
CSAWDSYEQYF
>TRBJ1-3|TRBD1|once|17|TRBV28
TGTGCCAGCAGTTTACCCGGGACAGCGTACTCTGGAAACACCATATATTTT
CASSLPGTAYSGNTIYF
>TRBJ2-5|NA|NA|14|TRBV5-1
TGCGCCAGCAGCTTGGATTTAAATCCGGAGACCCAGTACTTC
CASSLDLNPETQYF
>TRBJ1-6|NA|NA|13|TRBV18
TGTGCCAGCTCCGGAGGAGGAAATTCACCCCTCCACTTT
CASSGGGNSPLHF
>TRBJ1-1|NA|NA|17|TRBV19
TGTGCCAGTAGTATAGATCTCAGGGGTACGAAAAACACTGAAGCTTTCTTT
CASSIDLRGTKNTEAFF
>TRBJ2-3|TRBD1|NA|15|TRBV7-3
TGTGCCAGCAGCTTAATGGGACAGGGGTGGGATACGCAGTATTTT
CASSLMGQGWDTQYF
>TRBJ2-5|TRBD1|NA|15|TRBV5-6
TGTGCCAGCAGCTTGCGGACAGGGGGCCAAGAGACCCAGTACTTC
CASSLRTGGQETQYF
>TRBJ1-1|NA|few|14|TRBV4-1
TGCGCCAGCAGCCCCTGGGGGGAGAACACTGAAGCTTTCTTT
CASSPWGENTEAFF
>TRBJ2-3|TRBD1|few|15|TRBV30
TGTGCCTGGAGAGTCCGGGACAGCTTCACAGATACGCAGTATTTT
CAWRVRDSFTDTQYF
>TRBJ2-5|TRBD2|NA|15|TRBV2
TGTGCCAGCAGTGGGGGACTAGCGGGACAAGAGACCCAGTACTTC
CASSGGLAGQETQYF
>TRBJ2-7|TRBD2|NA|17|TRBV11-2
TGTGCCAGCAGCTTAACCCTCAGACTAGCGGGAGTACGAGAGCAGTACTTC
CASSLTLRLAGVREQYF
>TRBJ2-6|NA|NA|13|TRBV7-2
TGTGCCAGCAGCTTATTTCCGGACAGCCGTTCGACTTTC
CASSLFPDSRSTF
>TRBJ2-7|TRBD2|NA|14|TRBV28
TGTGCCAGCAGCCCAGCGGGGGAGACCTACGAGCAGTACTTC
CASSPAGETYEQYF
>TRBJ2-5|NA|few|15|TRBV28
TGTGCCAGCAGCCGGGGAAGCGGTGACCAAGAGACCCAGTACTTC
CASSRGSGDQETQYF
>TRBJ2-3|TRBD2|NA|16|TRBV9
TGTGCCAGCAGCCCAGCCGGGACTAGCCTCCCAGATACGCAGTATTTT
CASSPAGTSLPDTQYF
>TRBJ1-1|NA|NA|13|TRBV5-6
TGTGCCAGCAGCAGTACAGCGAACACTGAAGCTTTCTTT
CASSSTANTEAFF
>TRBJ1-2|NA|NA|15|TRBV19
TGTGCCAGTAGTATAAAACGGACAGACACCTATGGCTACACCTTC
CASSIKRTDTYGYTF
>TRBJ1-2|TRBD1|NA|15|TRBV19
TGTGCCAGTAGTCTAAGACAGGGACCGAACTATGGCTACACCTTC
CASSLRQGPNYGYTF
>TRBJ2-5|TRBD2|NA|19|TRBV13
TGTGCCAGCAGCTTGGCGACTAGCGGGAGAAGTGAGCAACAAGAGACCCAGTACTTC
CASSLATSGRSEQQETQYF
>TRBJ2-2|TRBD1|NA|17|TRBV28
TGTGCCAGCAGTTCGAGGGACAGGCTCTTTTTCACCGGGGAGCTGTTTTTT
CASSSRDRLFFTGELFF
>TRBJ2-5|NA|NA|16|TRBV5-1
TGCGCCAGCAGCTTGGCTCGGACAGTCTACCAAGAGACCCAGTACTTC
CASSLARTVYQETQYF
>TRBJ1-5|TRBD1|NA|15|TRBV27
TGTGCCAGCAGCAGGGACAGGTCCGCTGGGCAGCCCCAGCATTTT
CASSRDRSAGQPQHF
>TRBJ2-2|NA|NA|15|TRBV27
TGTGCCAGCAGTTTGGGAGCGGGTCCCACCGGGGAGCTGTTTTTT
CASSLGAGPTGELFF